The clone carrying this TCR beta chain was seen a single time. Trimming at V came to 3 bases and at J to 3 bases, leaving 2 bases not matched to a gene. The CDR3 length is 14 residues. Germline CDR1 reads LNHDA; CDR2 reads SQIVND (reference sequence). Authors' data handling: Researchers report that nucleated cell counts were estimated from reference gene primer amplification. Clones were sequenced by immunoSEQ multiplex PCR, and TCRdb holds only the in-frame ones, with some missing. V, J and clone size are taken as reported in that table, and D and trimming were inferred from the DNA itself. The table lists about 400,000 clones, nearly 90% of them singletons. The data were obtained in a study of blood T cell repertoires in COVID-19. Study summary: The samples span acute and convalescent COVID-19 from the United States, Italy and Spain. PBMCs, B-cell-depleted T cells, or T cells provided the cDNA or gDNA that made up the material.

The sequence was obtained from a woman between 40 and 50 years old with acute COVID-19. The V call is TRBV19, the J call TRBJ1-2, with 9 bases fitting TRBD1. The specimen sequenced was PBMCs or T cells enriched from blood (not recorded which). CDR3 in amino acids: CASSIGTGYYGYTF. CDR3 DNA: TGTGCCAGTAGTATTGGGACAGGGTACTATGGCTACACCTTC.